This record covers a single T cell receptor beta chain. Its target is not known. The data derive from a study of T-cell reconstitution after alpha-beta-depleted transplantation in children. Overall study findings and caveats: At around two months after transplant, the alpha-beta T cells were reportedly derived from several hundred expanded clones that came from non-depleted graft cells. From surviving recipient T cells and thymic progenitors came the high day-60 TCRbeta diversity observed in some patients. Newly produced T cells mostly provided counts and TCRbeta diversity after one year, as hyperexpanded clones declined.

Unique molecular identifiers featured in how the TCRbeta library was prepared. From the PCR reads, TCRdb called clonotypes with MiXCR, one entry per CDR3 protein. The repertoire holds about 470,000 distinct CDR3 sequences, with 43% as singletons. Germline V CDR1 and CDR2: DFQATT, SNEGSKA (reference sequence). Trimming took 6 bases from V and 2 from J, leaving 8 bases between them. This CDR3 has 11 residues. The source was PBMCs, collected before TCRalphabeta/CD19-depleted stem cell transplant. The chain employs TRBV20-1 and TRBJ2-7, with D hard to call. The sequence was obtained from a girl aged 2-15 years with aplastic anemia, due to receive a stem cell transplant. In DNA form, the CDR3 reads TGCAGTGCCCAAGGCCCCTACGAGCAGTACTTC. Amino acid sequence: CSAQGPYEQYF.